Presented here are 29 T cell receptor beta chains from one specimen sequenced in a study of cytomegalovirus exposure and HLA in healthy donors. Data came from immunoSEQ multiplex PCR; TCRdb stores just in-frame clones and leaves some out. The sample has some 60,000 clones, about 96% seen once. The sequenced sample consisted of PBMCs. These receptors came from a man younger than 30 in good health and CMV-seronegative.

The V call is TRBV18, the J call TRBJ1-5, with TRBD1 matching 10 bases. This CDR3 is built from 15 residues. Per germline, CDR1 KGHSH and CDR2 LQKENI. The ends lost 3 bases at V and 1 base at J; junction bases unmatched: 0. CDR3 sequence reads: CASSPGQGSNQPQHF. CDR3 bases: TGTGCCAGCTCACCGGGACAGGGGAGCAATCAGCCCCAGCATTTT.

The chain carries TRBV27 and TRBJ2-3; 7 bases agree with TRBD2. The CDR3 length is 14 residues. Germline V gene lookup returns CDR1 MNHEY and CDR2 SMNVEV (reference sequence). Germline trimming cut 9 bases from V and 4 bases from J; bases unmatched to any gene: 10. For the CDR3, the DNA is TGTGCCAGTACGCCCGGGACTATGGCAGATACGCAGTATTTT. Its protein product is CASTPGTMADTQYF.

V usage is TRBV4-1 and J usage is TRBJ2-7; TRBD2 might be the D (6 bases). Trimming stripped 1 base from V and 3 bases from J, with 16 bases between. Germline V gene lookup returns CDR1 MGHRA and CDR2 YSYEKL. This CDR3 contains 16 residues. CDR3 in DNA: TGCGCCAGCAGCCAAGGTACGGCCGGTAGCGGCTACGAGCAGTACTTC. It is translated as CASSQGTAGSGYEQYF.

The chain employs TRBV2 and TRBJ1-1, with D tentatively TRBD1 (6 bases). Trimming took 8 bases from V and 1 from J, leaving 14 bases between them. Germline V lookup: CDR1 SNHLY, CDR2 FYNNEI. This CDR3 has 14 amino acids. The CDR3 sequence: CASLEGGRNTEAFF. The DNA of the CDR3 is TGTGCCAGCTTGGAGGGGGGGCGGAACACTGAAGCTTTCTTT.

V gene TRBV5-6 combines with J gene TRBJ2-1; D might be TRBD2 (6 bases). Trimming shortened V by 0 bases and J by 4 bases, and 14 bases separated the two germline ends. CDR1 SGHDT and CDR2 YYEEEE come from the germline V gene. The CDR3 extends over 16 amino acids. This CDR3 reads CASSLGRGVLYNEQFF. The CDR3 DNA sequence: TGTGCCAGCAGCTTGGGGCGGGGCGTACTATACAATGAGCAGTTCTTC. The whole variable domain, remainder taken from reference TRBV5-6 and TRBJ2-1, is DAGVTQSPTHLIKTRGQQVTLRCSPKSGHDTVSWYQQALGQGPQFIFQYYEEEERQRGNFPDRFSGHQFPNYSSELNVNALLLGDSALYLCASSLGRGVLYNEQFFGPGTRLTVL.

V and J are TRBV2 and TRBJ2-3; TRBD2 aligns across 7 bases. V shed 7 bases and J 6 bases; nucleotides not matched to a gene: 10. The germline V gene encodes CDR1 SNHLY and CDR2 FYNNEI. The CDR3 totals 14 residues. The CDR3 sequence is CASTQLAVGDTQYF. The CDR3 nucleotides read TGTGCCAGCACTCAGCTAGCGGTGGGGGATACGCAGTATTTT. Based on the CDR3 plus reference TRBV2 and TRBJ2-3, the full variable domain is EPEVTQTPSHQVTQMGQEVILRCVPISNHLYFYWYRQILGQKVEFLVSFYNNEISEKSEIFDDQFSVERPDGSNFTLKIRSTKLEDSAMYFCASTQLAVGDTQYFGPGTRLTVL.

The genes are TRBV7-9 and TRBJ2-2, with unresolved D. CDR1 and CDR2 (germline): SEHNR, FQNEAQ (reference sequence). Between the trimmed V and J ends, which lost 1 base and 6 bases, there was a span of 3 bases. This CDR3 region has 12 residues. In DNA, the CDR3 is TGTGCCAGCAGCTTAGGAGCCGGGGAGCTGTTTTTT. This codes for CASSLGAGELFF.

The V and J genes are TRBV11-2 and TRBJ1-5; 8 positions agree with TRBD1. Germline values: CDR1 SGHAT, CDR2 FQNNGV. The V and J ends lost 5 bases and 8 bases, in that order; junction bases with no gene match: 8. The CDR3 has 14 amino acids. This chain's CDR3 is CASSLTGTGKPQHF. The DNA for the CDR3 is TGTGCCAGCAGCCTAACCGGGACAGGCAAGCCCCAGCATTTT.

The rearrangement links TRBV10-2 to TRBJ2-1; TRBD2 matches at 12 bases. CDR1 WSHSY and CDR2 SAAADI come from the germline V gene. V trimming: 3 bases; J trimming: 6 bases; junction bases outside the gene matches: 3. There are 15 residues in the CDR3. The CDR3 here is CASSELGLAGNEQFF. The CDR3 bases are TGCGCCAGCAGTGAACTGGGACTAGCGGGCAATGAGCAGTTCTTC.

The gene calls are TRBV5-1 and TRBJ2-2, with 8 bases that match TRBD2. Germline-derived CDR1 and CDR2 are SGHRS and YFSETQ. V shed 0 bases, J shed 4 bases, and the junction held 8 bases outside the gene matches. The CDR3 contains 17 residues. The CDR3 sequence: CASSLAGGPAGTGELFF. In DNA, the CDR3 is TGCGCCAGCAGCTTGGCGGGAGGGCCAGCGGGCACCGGGGAGCTGTTTTTT. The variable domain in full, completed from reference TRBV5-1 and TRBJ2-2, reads KAGVTQTPRYLIKTRGQQVTLSCSPISGHRSVSWYQQTPGQGLQFLFEYFSETQRNKGNFPGRFSGRQFSNSRSEMNVSTLELGDSALYLCASSLAGGPAGTGELFFGEGSRLTVL.

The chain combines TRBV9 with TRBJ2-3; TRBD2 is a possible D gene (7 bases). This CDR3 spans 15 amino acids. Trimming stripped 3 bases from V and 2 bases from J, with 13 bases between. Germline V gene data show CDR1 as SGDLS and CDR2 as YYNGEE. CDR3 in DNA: TGTGCCAGCAGCGGATACAGGGACTACACAGATACGCAGTATTTT. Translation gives CASSGYRDYTDTQYF.

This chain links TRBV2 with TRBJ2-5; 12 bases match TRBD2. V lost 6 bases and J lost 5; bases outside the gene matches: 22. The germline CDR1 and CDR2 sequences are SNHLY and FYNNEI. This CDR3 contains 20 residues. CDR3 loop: CASRRGRRVRLAGVGETQYF. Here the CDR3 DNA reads TGTGCCAGCAGGAGGGGAAGGCGGGTTCGACTAGCGGGAGTGGGGGAGACCCAGTACTTC.

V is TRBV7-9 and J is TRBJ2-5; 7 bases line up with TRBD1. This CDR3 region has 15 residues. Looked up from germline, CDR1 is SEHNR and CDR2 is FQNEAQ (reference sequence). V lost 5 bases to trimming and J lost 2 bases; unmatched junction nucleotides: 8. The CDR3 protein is CASSPQGSGQETQYF. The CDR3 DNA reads TGTGCCAGCAGCCCACAGGGGAGCGGACAAGAGACCCAGTACTTC.

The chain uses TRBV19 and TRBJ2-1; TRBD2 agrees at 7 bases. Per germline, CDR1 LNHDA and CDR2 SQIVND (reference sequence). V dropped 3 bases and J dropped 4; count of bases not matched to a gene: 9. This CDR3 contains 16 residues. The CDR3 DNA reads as TGTGCCAGTAGTATGGGAGGGCAGGGACGTTACAATGAGCAGTTCTTC. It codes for CASSMGGQGRYNEQFF.

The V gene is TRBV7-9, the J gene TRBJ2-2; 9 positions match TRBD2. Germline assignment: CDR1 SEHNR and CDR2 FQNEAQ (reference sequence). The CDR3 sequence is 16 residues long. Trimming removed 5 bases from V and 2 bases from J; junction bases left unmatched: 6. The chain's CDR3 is CASSPASGTNTGELFF. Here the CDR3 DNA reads TGTGCCAGCAGCCCTGCTAGCGGGACTAACACCGGGGAGCTGTTTTTT.

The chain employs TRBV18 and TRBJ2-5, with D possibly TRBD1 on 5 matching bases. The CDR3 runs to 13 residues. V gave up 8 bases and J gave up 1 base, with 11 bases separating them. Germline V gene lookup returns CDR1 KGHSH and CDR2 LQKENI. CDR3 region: CASLRGIQETQYF. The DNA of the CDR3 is TGTGCCAGCCTAAGGGGAATCCAAGAGACCCAGTACTTC. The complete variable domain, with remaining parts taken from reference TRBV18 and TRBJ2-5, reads NAGVMQNPRHLVRRRGQEARLRCSPMKGHSHVYWYRQLPEEGLKFMVYLQKENIIDESGMPKERFSAEFPKEGPSILRIQQVVRGDSAAYFCASLRGIQETQYFGPGTRLLVL.

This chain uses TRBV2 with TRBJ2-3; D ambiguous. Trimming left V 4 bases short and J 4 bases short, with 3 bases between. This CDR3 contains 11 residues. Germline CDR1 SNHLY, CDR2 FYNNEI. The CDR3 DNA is TGTGCCAGCAGTGGCGCAGATACGCAGTATTTT. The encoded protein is CASSGADTQYF.

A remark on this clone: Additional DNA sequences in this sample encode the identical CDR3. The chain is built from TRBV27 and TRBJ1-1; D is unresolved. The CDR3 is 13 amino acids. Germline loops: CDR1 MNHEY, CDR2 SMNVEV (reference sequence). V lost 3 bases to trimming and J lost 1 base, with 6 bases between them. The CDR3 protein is CASSFTGNTEAFF. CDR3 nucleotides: TGTGCCAGCAGTTTTACGGGGAACACTGAAGCTTTCTTT.

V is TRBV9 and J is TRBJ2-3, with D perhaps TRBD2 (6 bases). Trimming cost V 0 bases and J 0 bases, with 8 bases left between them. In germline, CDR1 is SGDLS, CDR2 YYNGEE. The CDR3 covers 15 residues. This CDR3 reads CASSVGTKSTDTQYF. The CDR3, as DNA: TGTGCCAGCAGCGTAGGGACTAAAAGCACAGATACGCAGTATTTT.

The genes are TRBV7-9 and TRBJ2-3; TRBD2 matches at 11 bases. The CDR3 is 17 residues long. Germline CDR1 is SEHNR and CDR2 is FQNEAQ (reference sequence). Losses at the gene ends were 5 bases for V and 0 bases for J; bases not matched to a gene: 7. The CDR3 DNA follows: TGTGCCAGCAGCCCGGGACTAGCGGAACCTAGCACAGATACGCAGTATTTT. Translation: CASSPGLAEPSTDTQYF.

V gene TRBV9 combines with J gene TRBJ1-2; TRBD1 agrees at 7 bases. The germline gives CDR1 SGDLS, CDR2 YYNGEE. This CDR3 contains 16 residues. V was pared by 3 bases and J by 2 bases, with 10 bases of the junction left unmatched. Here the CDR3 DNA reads TGTGCCAGCAGCGCACCCCGTACAGGGGCCAACTATGGCTACACCTTC. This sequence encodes CASSAPRTGANYGYTF.

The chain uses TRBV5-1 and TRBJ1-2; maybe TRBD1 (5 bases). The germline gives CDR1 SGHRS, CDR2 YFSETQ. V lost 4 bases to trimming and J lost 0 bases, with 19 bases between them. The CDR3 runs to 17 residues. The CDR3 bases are TGCGCCAGCAGCCCGTCGCCTAACAGGATAGCTAACTATGGCTACACCTTC. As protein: CASSPSPNRIANYGYTF.

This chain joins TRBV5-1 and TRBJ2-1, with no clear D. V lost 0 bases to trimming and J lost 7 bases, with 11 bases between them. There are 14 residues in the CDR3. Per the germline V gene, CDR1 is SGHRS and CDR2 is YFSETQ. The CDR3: CASSLASEANEQFF. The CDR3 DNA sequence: TGCGCCAGCAGCTTGGCCTCTGAAGCAAATGAGCAGTTCTTC. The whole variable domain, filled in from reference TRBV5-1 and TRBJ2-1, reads KAGVTQTPRYLIKTRGQQVTLSCSPISGHRSVSWYQQTPGQGLQFLFEYFSETQRNKGNFPGRFSGRQFSNSRSEMNVSTLELGDSALYLCASSLASEANEQFFGPGTRLTVL.

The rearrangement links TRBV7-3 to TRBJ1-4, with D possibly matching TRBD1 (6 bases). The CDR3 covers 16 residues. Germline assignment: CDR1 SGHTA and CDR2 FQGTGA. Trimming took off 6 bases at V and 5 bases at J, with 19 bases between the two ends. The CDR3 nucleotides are TGTGCCAGCAGACTCTCCCTACAGGGCTGGAATGAAAAACTGTTTTTT. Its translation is CASRLSLQGWNEKLFF.

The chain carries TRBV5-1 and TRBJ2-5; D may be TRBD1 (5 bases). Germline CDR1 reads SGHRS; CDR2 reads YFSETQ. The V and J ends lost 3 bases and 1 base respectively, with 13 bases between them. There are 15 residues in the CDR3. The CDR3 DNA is TGCGCCAGCAGCTCCTTGGGCAGGGCCCAAGAGACCCAGTACTTC. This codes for CASSSLGRAQETQYF.

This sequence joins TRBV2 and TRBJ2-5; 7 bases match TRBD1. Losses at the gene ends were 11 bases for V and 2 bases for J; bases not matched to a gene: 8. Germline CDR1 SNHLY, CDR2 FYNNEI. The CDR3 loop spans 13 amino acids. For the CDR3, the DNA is TGTGCCTCCCGGGACAGAGATCAAGAGACCCAGTACTTC. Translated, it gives CASRDRDQETQYF.

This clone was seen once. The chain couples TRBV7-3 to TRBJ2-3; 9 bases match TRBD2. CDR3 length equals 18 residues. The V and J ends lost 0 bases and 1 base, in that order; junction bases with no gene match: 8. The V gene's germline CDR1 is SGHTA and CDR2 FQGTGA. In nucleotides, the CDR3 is TGTGCCAGCAGCTTAACGGGGACTAGCAAAGAATGCACAGATACGCAGTATTTT. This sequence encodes CASSLTGTSKECTDTQYF.

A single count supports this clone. The CDR3 sequence: CATRDRGDVGETQYF. Here the CDR3 DNA reads TGTGCCACCCGGGACAGGGGCGATGTAGGAGAGACCCAGTACTTC. The rearrangement links TRBV19 to TRBJ2-5, with 10 bases matching TRBD1. The CDR3 contains 15 residues. Germline V gene lookup returns CDR1 LNHDA and CDR2 SQIVND (reference sequence). J gave up 4 bases and V 10 bases, and 12 bases lay outside the gene matches. Drawing the rest from reference TRBV19 and TRBJ2-5, the complete variable domain is DGGITQSPKYLFRKEGQNVTLSCEQNLNHDAMYWYRQDPGQGLRLIYYSQIVNDFQKGDIAEGYSVSREKKESFPLTVTSAQKNPTAFYLCATRDRGDVGETQYFGPGTRLLVL.

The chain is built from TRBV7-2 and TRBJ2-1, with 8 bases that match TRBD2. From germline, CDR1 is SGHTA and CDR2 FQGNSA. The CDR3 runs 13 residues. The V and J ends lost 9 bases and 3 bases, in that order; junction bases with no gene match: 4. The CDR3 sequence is CASMTSVYNEQFF. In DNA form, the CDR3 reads TGTGCCAGTATGACTAGCGTCTACAATGAGCAGTTCTTC.